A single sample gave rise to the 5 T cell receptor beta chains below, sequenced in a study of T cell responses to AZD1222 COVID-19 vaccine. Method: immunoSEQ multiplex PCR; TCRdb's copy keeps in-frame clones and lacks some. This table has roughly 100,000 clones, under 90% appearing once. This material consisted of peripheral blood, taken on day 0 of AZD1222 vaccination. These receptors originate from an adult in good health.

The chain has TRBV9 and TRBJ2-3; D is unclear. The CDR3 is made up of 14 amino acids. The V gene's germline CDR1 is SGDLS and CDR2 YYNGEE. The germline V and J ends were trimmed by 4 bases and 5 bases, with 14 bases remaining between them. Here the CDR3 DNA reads TGTGCCAGCAGCTTATCAATCTTACTAGATACGCAGTATTTT. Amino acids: CASSLSILLDTQYF.

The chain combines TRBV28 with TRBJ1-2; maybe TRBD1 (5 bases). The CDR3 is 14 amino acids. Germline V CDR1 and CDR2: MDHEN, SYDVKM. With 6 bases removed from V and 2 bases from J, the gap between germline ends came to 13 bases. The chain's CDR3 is CASSSQGLNYGYTF. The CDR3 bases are TGTGCCAGCAGCTCCCAGGGTCTAAACTATGGCTACACCTTC.

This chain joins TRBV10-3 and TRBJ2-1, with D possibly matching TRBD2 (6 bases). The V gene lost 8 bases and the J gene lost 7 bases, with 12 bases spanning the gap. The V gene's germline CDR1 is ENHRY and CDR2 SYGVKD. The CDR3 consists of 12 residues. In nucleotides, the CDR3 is TGTGCCATCGGGGGGTTCGAGAATGAGCAGTTCTTC. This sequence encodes CAIGGFENEQFF.

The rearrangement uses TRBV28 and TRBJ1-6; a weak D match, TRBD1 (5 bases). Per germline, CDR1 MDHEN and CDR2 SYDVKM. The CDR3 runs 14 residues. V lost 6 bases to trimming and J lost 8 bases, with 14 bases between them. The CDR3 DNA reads TGTGCCAGCAGGCCCGGGAGGGGCCATTCACCCCTCCACTTT. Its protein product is CASRPGRGHSPLHF.

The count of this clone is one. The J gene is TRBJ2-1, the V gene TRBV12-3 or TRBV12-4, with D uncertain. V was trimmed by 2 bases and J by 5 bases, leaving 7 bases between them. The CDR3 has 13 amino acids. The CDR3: CASSLKVNNEQFF. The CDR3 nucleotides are TGTGCCAGCAGTTTAAAGGTCAACAATGAGCAGTTCTTC.